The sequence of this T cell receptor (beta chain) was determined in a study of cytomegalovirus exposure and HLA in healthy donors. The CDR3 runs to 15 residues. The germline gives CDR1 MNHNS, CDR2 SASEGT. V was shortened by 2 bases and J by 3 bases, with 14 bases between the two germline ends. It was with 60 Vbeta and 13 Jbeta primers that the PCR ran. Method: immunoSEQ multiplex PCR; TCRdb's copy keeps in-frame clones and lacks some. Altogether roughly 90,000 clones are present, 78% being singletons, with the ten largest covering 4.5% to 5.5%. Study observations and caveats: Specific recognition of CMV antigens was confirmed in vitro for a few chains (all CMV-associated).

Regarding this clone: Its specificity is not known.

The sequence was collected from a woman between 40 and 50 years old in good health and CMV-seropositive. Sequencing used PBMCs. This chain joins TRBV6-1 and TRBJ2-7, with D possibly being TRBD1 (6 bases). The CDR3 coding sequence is TGTGCCAGCAGTGAATGGGGGCTGACGGGCTACGAGCAGTACTTC. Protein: CASSEWGLTGYEQYF.